The next 3 T cell receptor beta chains were all read from a single sample in a study of T cells in Graves' hyperthyroidism and ophthalmopathy. Amplification of TCR beta CDR3 regions was performed using RNA transcripts as template. An initial round of RT-PCR targeting the TCR CDR3 relied on the HTBI primer set. TCRdb used MiXCR to reprocess the multiplex PCR reads, holding one entry per CDR3 protein. The sample yields 800,000 or so distinct CDR3 sequences, around 38% seen once. Sequenced material: blood. Receptor source: a man younger than 35 with Graves' hyperthyroidism.

The sample holds many counts of this clonotype. V usage is TRBV19 and J usage is TRBJ1-4; perhaps TRBD1 as D (6 bases). The CDR3 runs to 15 residues. Germline loops: CDR1 LNHDA, CDR2 SQIVND (reference sequence). V lost 5 bases and J 0 bases, leaving 10 bases between the germline ends. The CDR3 sequence is CASSGQLATNEKLFF. As DNA, the CDR3 is TGTGCCAGTAGTGGACAGCTTGCAACTAATGAAAAACTGTTTTTT.

The genes are TRBV7-9 and TRBJ1-1; perhaps TRBD1 as D (5 bases). Germline V gene data show CDR1 as SEHNR and CDR2 as FQNEAQ (reference sequence). Trimming shortened V by 6 bases and J by 11 bases, and 19 bases separated the two germline ends. The CDR3 covers 13 residues. This chain's CDR3 is CASSESGSLGAFF. The CDR3 DNA sequence: TGTGCCAGCAGTGAATCAGGGTCCCTTGGGGCTTTCTTT.

The CDR3 DNA reads as TGTGCCACCAGCAGAGATCCAGGGGGCTTCAGTCAGCCCCAGCATTTT. Its translation: CATSRDPGGFSQPQHF. The V and J genes are TRBV15 and TRBJ1-5; the match to TRBD1 covers 8 bases. Germline values: CDR1 LNHNV, CDR2 YYDKDF (reference sequence). The CDR3 length is 16 residues. The ends lost 0 bases at V and 6 bases at J; junction bases unmatched: 7.